This T cell receptor beta chain was captured in a study of T cells after yellow fever vaccination. TCRdb fed the 5' RACE reads into MiXCR, producing one record per CDR3 protein. The table has more than 350,000 distinct CDR3 sequences, roughly 11% seen once. Sequences were derived from PBMCs, sampled on the day of the first yellow fever vaccination. The sequence was obtained from a man younger than 30 who received the YFV17D yellow fever vaccine.

CDR3 sequence reads: CASSPAPGAKNIQYF. The CDR3 bases are TGTGCCAGCAGCCCGGCACCCGGGGCCAAAAACATTCAGTACTTC. This chain joins TRBV7-9 and TRBJ2-4; no reliable D call. Trimming left V 5 bases short and J 1 base short, with 12 bases between. CDR1 is SEHNR and CDR2 is FQNEAQ in the germline V gene (reference sequence). The CDR3 is 15 residues long.